The clone carrying this T cell receptor (beta chain) occurred once. The antigen is not known. The sample comes from a study of blood T cells in healthy people across ages. This CDR3 is built from 16 residues. Germline V gives CDR1 SGHVS, CDR2 FQNEAQ. The V and J ends lost 4 bases and 4 bases, in that order; junction bases with no gene match: 11. Extracted total RNA amounted to at least 5.5 micrograms for each sample. Study outcomes and limitations: Older age went with lower TCR beta diversity per million T cells, in a roughly linear way.

The second PCR ran about 6 to 12 cycles with a sample-barcoded 5' primer and J-beta primers. Each of the cDNA molecules was tagged by a template-switch adaptor with 12 random nucleotides. Via MiXCR, TCRdb re-called the 5' RACE reads, giving one row per CDR3 protein. The sample lists hundreds of thousands of distinct CDR3 sequences, under 80% occurring once. The TCR sequence derives from a man aged 25 to 40 in good health. Sequencing was done on a sample of blood. V gene TRBV7-8 combines with J gene TRBJ1-2; 8 nucleotides line up with TRBD1. The chain's CDR3 is CASSYTGTGMGYGYTF. As DNA, the CDR3 is TGTGCCAGCAGCTACACCGGGACAGGAATGGGCTATGGCTACACCTTC.